Listed below are T cell receptor beta chains from one sample, sequenced in a study of cytomegalovirus exposure and HLA in healthy donors. The method was immunoSEQ multiplex PCR; TCRdb's version includes in-frame clones alone and lacks a portion of them. The sample yields nearly 200,000 clones, 70% to 80% seen once. The sequenced sample was PBMCs. These receptors were obtained from a male donor in good health and CMV-seropositive. CDR3s include the opening cysteine and the closing phenylalanine or tryptophan. The order of the fields is D gene, V gene, J gene, clone size, CDR3 DNA, CDR3 protein. A D gene is named only where the DNA matches it firmly. Clone size appears in some rows only: once, few, many, or a class for an expanded clone.

>.|TRBV4-2|TRBJ2-7|.
TGTGCCAGCAGCCAAGAAGGCGGCGGAGGAACCTACGAGCAGTACTTC
CASSQEGGGGTYEQYF
>TRBD1|TRBV7-2|TRBJ1-2|few
TGTGCCAGCAGCTTAGTAGGGACAGACCCTTATGGCTACACCTTC
CASSLVGTDPYGYTF
>.|TRBV5-6|TRBJ1-4|.
TGTGCCAGCAGCTTGGTGGGGCAGGGGTACGCAACTAATGAAAAACTGTTTTTT
CASSLVGQGYATNEKLFF
>TRBD2|TRBV9|TRBJ2-3|.
TGTGCCAGCAGCGTAGAGCGGGAGGCGACAGATACGCAGTATTTT
CASSVEREATDTQYF
>.|TRBV7-3|TRBJ1-1|.
TGTGCCAGCAGCTTTCGAGGGTCGGGCACTGAAGCTTTCTTT
CASSFRGSGTEAFF
>TRBD1|TRBV5-1|TRBJ1-1|.
TGCGCCAGCACCCTGGGACAGGGAGACACTGAAGCTTTCTTT
CASTLGQGDTEAFF
>TRBD1|TRBV4-2|TRBJ1-3|few
TGTGCCAGCAGCCTTTTCGAATACTTGCCGGACAGGGCCTCCTCTGGAAACACCATATATTTT
CASSLFEYLPDRASSGNTIYF
>.|TRBV5-5|TRBJ1-1|.
TGTGCCAGCAGTCCAGGGGTGAAGGCTGAAGCTTTCTTT
CASSPGVKAEAFF
>TRBD2|TRBV6-4|TRBJ2-7|.
TGTGCCAGCAGGAGGGTTACGGGACTAGCGGGAGGGTACTACGAGCAGTACTTC
CASRRVTGLAGGYYEQYF
>.|TRBV7-2|TRBJ1-1|.
TGTGCCAGCAGCCGACAAGGGGTTAACACTGAAGCTTTCTTT
CASSRQGVNTEAFF
>.|TRBV28|TRBJ2-7|.
TGTGCCAGCAGTTTTTTCCATATGCTTAGTAACTACGAGCAGTACTTC
CASSFFHMLSNYEQYF
>TRBD2|TRBV10-3|TRBJ2-2|few
TGTGCCATCAAGGGACTAGCGGCCAGCACTGCGAACACCGGGGAGCTGTTTTTT
CAIKGLAASTANTGELFF
>.|TRBV9|TRBJ1-5|.
TGTGCCAGCAGCGTAAATAGCGATCAGCCCCAGCATTTT
CASSVNSDQPQHF
>.|TRBV25-1|TRBJ2-1|.
TGTGCCAGCAGTAGTGGGCCGGAACTTTACAATGAGCAGTTCTTC
CASSSGPELYNEQFF
>.|TRBV6-4|TRBJ2-1|once
TGTGCCAGCAGTGCCTCGCCTTATAGTGACAATGAGCAGTTCTTC
CASSASPYSDNEQFF
>TRBD2|TRBV7-2|TRBJ2-1|.
TGTGCCAGCAGCTTACGGGGGGCCTACAATGAGCAGTTCTTC
CASSLRGAYNEQFF
>TRBD1|TRBV5-4|TRBJ2-5|.
TGTGCCAGCAGCTTGGGTGCGACAGGGAATCGAGAGCAGTACTTC
CASSLGATGNREQYF
>.|TRBV5-1|TRBJ2-7|.
TGCGCCAGCAGCTCTAGGCCAGGGCGCTCCGGCGAGCAGTACTTC
CASSSRPGRSGEQYF
>TRBD1|TRBV5-1|TRBJ1-5|few
TGCGCCAGCAGCTTGGAGGGGGCGATAAATCAGCCCCAGCATTTT
CASSLEGAINQPQHF
>TRBD1|TRBV4-2|TRBJ2-7|.
TGTGCCAGCAGCCAAGATGGGACAGGGCCCCCCCATCTGGGAGAGCAGTACTTC
CASSQDGTGPPHLGEQYF
>TRBD2|TRBV7-9|TRBJ2-3|.
TGTTCCAGCGCCGGGGGGGCGGGAGCCCTCACAGATACGCAGTATTTT
CSSAGGAGALTDTQYF
>.|TRBV29-1|TRBJ2-4|.
TGCAGCGTTGAAGTCGCACTACTAGCCAAAAACATTCAGTACTTC
CSVEVALLAKNIQYF
>.|TRBV7-8|TRBJ2-3|.
TGTGCCAGCAGCTTAGGAGCGGTCGGGCCCGCAGATACGCAGTATTTT
CASSLGAVGPADTQYF
>TRBD2|TRBV18|TRBJ2-7|.
TGTGCCAGCTCACCCGGACTAGCGTCGACCTACGAGCAGTACTTC
CASSPGLASTYEQYF
>TRBD1|TRBV18|TRBJ1-1|once
TGTGCCAGCTCACTCCGGACAGGGGGCCAGACTGAAGCTTTCTTT
CASSLRTGGQTEAFF
>TRBD2|TRBV7-2|TRBJ2-2|.
TGTGCTTCTAGCGGGAGAGGGGGCATTAGAAACACCGGGGAGCTGTTTTTT
CASSGRGGIRNTGELFF
>TRBD2|TRBV28|TRBJ2-3|.
TGTGCCAGCAGTTTGAAGGCTGCGGGAGGGCCCAGGGTGACAGATACGCAGTATTTT
CASSLKAAGGPRVTDTQYF
>.|TRBV7-8|TRBJ2-1|.
TGTGCCAGCAGCTTAGCGTATCCTAGGTCACCCTACAATGAGCAGTTCTTC
CASSLAYPRSPYNEQFF
>.|TRBV14|TRBJ1-6|.
TGTGCCAGCAGCCAAGAAGTACTCAATTCACCCCTCCACTTT
CASSQEVLNSPLHF
>.|TRBV5-6|TRBJ2-2|.
TGTGCCAGCAGCTTGGCCGTGAGCACCGGGGAGCTGTTTTTT
CASSLAVSTGELFF
>.|TRBV30|TRBJ1-5|.
TGTGCCTGGAGTGCAGGGGGCAATCAGCCCCAGCATTTT
CAWSAGGNQPQHF
>TRBD1|TRBV29-1|TRBJ1-6|.
TGCAGCGTTGGGACAGGCGTTAATTCACCCCTCCACTTT
CSVGTGVNSPLHF